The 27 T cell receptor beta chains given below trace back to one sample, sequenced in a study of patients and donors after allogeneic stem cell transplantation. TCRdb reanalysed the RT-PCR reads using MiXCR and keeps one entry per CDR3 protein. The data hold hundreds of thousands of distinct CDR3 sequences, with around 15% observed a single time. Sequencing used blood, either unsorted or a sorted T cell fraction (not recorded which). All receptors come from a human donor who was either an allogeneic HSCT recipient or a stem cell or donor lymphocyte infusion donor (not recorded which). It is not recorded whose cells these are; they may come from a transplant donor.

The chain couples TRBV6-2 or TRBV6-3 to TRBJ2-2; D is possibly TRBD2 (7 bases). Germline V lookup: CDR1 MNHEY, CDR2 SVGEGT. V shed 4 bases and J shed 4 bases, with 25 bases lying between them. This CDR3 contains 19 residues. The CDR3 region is CASSSVLREAGRGTGELFF. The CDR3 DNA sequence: TGTGCCAGCAGTTCCGTACTTCGGGAGGCCGGCAGGGGCACCGGGGAGCTGTTTTTT.

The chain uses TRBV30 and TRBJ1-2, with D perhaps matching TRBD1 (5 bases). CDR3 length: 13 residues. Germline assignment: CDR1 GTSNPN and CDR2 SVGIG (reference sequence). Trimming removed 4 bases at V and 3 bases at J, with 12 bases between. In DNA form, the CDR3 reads TGTGCCTGGAACGACAGAATGGACTATGGCTACACCTTC. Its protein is CAWNDRMDYGYTF.

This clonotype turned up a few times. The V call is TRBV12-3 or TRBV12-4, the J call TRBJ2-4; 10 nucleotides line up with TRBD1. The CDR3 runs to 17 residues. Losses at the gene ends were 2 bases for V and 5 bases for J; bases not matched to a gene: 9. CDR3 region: CASSLWGTGAIQNIQYF. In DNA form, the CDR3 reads TGTGCCAGCAGTTTATGGGGGACAGGGGCCATCCAAAACATTCAGTACTTC.

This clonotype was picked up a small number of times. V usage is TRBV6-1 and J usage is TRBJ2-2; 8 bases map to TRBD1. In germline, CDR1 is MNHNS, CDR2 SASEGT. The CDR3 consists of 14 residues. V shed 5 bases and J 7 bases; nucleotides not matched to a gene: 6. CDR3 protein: CASSTQGAVGELFF. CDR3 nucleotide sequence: TGTGCCAGCAGTACCCAGGGGGCGGTCGGGGAGCTGTTTTTT.

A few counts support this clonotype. CDR3 protein: CASSLIKGTDQETQYF. Written as DNA, the CDR3 is TGTGCCAGCAGCTTAATAAAAGGGACAGACCAAGAGACCCAGTACTTC. V usage is TRBV7-9 and J usage is TRBJ2-5; 7 bases line up with TRBD1. The CDR3 is 16 residues long. V was clipped by 2 bases and J by 0 bases; unmatched bases: 6. Germline V gives CDR1 SEHNR, CDR2 FQNEAQ (reference sequence).

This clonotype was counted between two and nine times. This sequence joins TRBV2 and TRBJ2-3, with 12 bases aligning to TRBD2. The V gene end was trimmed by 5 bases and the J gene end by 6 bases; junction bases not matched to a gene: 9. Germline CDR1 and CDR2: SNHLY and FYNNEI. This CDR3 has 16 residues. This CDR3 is CASSFQTSGGGDTQYF. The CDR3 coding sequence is TGTGCCAGCAGTTTCCAGACTAGCGGGGGAGGTGATACGCAGTATTTT.

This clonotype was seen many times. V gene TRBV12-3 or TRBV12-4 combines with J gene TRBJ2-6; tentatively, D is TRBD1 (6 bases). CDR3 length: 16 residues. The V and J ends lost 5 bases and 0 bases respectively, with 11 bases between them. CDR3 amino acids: CASSDRIISGANVLTF. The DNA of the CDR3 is TGTGCCAGCAGTGACAGGATCATCTCTGGGGCCAACGTCCTGACTTTC.

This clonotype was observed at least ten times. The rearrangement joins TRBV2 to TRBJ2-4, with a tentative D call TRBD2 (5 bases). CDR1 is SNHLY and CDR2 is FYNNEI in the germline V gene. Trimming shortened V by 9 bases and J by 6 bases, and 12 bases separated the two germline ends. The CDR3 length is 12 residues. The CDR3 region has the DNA TGTGCCAGTGACATTGAGGGAAACATTCAGTACTTC. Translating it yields CASDIEGNIQYF.

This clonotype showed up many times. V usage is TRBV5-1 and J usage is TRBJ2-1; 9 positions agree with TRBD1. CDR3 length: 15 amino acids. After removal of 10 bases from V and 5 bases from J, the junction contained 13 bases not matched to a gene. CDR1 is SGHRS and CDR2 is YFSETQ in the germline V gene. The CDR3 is CAGSLGQGIHNEQFF. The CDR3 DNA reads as TGCGCCGGATCCCTGGGACAGGGCATTCACAATGAGCAGTTCTTC.

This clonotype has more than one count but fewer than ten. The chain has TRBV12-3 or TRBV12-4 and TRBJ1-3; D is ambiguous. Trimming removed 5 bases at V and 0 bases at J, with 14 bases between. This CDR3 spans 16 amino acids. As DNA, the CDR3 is TGTGCCAGCAGTCCCCGACGCCGTAACTCTGGAAACACCATATATTTT. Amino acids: CASSPRRRNSGNTIYF.

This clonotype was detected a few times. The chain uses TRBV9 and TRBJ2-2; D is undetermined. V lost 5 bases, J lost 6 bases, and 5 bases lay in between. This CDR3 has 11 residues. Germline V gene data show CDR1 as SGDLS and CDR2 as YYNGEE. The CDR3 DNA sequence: TGTGCCAGCAGAAGCCCCGGGGAGCTGTTTTTT. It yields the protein CASRSPGELFF.

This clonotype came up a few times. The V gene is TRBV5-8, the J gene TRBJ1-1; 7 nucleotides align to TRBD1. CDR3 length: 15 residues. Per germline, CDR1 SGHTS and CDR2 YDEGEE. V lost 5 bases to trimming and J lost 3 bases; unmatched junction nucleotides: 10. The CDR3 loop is CASRFDREGDTEAFF. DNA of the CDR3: TGTGCCAGCAGGTTCGACAGGGAAGGGGACACTGAAGCTTTCTTT.

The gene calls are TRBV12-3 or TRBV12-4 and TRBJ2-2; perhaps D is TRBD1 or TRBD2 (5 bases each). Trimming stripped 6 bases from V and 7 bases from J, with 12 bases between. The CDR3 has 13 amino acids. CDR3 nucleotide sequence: TGTGCCAGCAGCCCAGGGAGTGGCGGGGAGCTGTTTTTT. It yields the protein CASSPGSGGELFF.

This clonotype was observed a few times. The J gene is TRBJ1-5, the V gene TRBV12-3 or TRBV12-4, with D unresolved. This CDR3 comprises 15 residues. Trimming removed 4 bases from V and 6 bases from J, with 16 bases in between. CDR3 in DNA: TGTGCCAGCAGTTCCCGGCCAATTGGTGGTCAGCCCCAGCATTTT. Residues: CASSSRPIGGQPQHF.

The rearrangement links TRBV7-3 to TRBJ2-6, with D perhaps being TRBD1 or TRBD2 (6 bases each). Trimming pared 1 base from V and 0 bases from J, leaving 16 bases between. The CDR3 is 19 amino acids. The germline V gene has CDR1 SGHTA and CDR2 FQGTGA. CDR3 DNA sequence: TGTGCCAGCAGCTTAAGAGGGGGGACACGGCACTCTGGGGCCAACGTCCTGACTTTC. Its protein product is CASSLRGGTRHSGANVLTF.

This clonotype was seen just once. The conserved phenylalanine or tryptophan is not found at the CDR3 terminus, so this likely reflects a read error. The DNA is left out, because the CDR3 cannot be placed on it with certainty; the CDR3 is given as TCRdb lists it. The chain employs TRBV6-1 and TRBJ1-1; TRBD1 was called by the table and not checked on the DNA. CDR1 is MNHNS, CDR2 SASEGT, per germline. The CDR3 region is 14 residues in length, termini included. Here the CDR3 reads CASKMTGTDDSFLV.

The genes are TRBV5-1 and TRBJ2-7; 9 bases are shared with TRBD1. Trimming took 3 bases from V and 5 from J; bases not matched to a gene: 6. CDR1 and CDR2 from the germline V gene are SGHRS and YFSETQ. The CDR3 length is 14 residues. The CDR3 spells CASSSGQGNDEQYF. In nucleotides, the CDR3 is TGCGCCAGCAGCTCTGGACAGGGGAACGACGAGCAGTACTTC.

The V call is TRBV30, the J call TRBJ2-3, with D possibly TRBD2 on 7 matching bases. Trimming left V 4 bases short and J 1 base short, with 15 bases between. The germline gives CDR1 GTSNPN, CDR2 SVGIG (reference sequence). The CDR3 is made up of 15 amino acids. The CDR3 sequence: CAWKGRGRGTDTQYF. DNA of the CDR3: TGTGCCTGGAAAGGGCGGGGGCGGGGCACAGATACGCAGTATTTT.

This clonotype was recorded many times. The CDR3 coding sequence is TGCGCCAGCAGCCAGCCAAGACATAGTCTCAATACGCAGTATTTT. Its protein is CASSQPRHSLNTQYF. The chain recombines TRBV4-1 with TRBJ2-3; no firm D call. CDR3 size: 15 residues. The germline gives CDR1 MGHRA, CDR2 YSYEKL. The V and J ends lost 3 bases and 7 bases respectively, with 17 bases between them.

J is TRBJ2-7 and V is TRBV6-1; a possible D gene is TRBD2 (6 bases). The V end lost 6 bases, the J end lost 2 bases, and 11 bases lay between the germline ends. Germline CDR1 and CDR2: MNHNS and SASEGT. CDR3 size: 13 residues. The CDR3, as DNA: TGTGCCAGCAGGGAGGGACCCCCCTACGAGCAGTACTTC. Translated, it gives CASREGPPYEQYF.

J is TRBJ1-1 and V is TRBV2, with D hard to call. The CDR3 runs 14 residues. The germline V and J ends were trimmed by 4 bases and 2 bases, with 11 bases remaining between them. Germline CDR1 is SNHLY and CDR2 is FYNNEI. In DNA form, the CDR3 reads TGTGCCAGCAGTGTTGAGGCCGGAAACACTGAAGCTTTCTTT. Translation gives CASSVEAGNTEAFF.

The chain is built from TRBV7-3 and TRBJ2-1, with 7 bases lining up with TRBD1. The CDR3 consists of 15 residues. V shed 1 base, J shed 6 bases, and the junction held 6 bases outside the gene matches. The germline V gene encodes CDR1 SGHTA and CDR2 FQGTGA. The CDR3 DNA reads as TGTGCCAGCAGCTTAAGACAGGGTAATGCCAATGAGCAGTTCTTC. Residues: CASSLRQGNANEQFF.

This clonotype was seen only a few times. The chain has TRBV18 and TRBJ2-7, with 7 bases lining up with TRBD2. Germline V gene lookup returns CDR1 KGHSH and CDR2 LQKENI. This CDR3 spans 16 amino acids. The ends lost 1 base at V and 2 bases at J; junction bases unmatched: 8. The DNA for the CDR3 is TGTGCCAGCTCACCACACTTAGCGGGTTTCGCCTACGAGCAGTACTTC. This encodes CASSPHLAGFAYEQYF.

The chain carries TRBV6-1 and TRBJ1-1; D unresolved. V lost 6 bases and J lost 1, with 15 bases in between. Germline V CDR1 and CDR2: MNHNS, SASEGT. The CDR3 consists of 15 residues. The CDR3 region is CASSRLEVGNTEAFF. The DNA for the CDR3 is TGTGCCAGCAGCCGATTGGAAGTGGGGAACACTGAAGCTTTCTTT.

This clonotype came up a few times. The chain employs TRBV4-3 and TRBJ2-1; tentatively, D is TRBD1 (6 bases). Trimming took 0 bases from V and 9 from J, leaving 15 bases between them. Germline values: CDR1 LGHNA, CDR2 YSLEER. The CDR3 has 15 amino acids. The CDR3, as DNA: TGCGCCAGCAGCCAAGATCGGGACATTCTGGGTGAGCAGTTCTTC. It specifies CASSQDRDILGEQFF.

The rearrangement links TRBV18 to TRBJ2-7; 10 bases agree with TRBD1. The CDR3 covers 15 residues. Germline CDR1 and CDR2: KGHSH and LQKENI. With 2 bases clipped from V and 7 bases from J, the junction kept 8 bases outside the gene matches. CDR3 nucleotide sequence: TGTGCCAGCTCACCAGAGGGGACAGGGGTGAGGGAGCAGTACTTC. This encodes CASSPEGTGVREQYF.

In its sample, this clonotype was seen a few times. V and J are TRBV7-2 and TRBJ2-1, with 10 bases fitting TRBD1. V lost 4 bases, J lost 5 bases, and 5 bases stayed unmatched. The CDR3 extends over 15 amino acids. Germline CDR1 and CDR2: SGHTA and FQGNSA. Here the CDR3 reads CASSSPGTGDNEQFF. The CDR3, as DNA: TGTGCCAGCAGCTCCCCGGGGACAGGGGACAATGAGCAGTTCTTC.